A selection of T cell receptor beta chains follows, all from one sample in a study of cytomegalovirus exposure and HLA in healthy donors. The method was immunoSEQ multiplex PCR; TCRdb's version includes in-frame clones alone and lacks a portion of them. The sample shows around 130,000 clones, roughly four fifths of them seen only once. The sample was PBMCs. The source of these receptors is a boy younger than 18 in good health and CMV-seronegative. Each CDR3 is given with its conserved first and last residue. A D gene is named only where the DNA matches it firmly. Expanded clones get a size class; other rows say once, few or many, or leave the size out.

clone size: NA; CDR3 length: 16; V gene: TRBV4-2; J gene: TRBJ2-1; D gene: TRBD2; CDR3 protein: CASSQEGGAGVNEQFF; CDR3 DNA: TGTGCCAGCAGCCAGGAAGGGGGAGCGGGAGTTAATGAGCAGTTCTTC
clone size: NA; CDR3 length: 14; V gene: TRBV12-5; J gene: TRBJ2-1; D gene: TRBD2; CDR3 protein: CASELSGIDNEQFF; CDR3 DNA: TGTGCTAGTGAACTTAGCGGGATCGACAATGAGCAGTTCTTC
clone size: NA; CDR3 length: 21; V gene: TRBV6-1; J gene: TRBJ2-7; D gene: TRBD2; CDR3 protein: CASSELFGRRELAGLTYEQYF; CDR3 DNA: TGTGCCAGCAGTGAACTCTTCGGGCGCAGGGAACTAGCGGGACTTACCTACGAGCAGTACTTC
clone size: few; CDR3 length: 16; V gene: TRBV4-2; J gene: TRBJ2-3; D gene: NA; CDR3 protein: CASSLSFPGGTDTQYF; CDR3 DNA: TGTGCCAGCAGCCTTAGTTTCCCCGGTGGCACAGATACGCAGTATTTT
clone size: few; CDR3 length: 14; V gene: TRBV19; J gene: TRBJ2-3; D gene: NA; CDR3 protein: CASSPTGSTDTQYF; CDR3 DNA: TGTGCCAGTAGTCCAACAGGGAGCACAGATACGCAGTATTTT
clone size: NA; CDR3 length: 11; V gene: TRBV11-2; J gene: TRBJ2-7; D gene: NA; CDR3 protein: CASSLLDSQYF; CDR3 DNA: TGTGCCAGCAGCTTACTGGACTCCCAATACTTC
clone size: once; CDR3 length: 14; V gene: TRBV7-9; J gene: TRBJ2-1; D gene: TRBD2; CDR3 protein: CSSSWGLAGDEQFF; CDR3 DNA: TGTTCCAGCAGCTGGGGACTAGCGGGAGATGAGCAGTTCTTC
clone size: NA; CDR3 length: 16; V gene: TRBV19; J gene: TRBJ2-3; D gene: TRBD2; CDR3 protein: CASSLLPGLASDTQYF; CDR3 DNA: TGTGCCAGTAGTCTCCTCCCGGGACTAGCGTCAGATACGCAGTATTTT
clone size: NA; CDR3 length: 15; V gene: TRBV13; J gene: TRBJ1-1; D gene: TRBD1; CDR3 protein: CASSSPGQMNTEAFF; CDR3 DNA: TGTGCCAGCAGCTCACCGGGACAGATGAACACTGAAGCTTTCTTT
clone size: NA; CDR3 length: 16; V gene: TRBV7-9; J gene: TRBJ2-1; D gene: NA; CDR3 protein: CASSQGGHEIHNEQFF; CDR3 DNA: TGTGCCAGCAGCCAGGGTGGACACGAGATCCACAATGAGCAGTTCTTC
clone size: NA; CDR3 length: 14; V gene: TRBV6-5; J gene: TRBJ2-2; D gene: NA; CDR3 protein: CASSYGAGTGELFF; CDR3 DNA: TGTGCCAGCAGTTATGGTGCCGGGACCGGGGAGCTGTTTTTT
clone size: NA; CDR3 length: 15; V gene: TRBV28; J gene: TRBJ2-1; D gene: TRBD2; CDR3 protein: CASSSSGSVEDEQFF; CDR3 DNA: TGTGCCAGCAGTTCTAGCGGGAGCGTTGAGGATGAGCAGTTCTTC
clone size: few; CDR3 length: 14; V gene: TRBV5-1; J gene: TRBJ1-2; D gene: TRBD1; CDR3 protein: CASSVGQGVDGYTF; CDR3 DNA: TGCGCCAGCAGCGTAGGACAGGGGGTCGATGGCTACACCTTC
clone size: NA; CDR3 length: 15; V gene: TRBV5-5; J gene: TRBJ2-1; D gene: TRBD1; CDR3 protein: CASSSTGGYRGEQFF; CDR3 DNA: TGTGCCAGCAGCTCGACAGGGGGCTATCGAGGTGAGCAGTTCTTC
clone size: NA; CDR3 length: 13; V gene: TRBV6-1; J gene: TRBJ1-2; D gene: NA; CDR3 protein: CASSLTENYGYTF; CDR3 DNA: TGTGCCAGCAGTCTGACAGAGAACTATGGCTACACCTTC
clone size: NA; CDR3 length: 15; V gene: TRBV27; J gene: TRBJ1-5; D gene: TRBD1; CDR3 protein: CASSLSGTEYQPQHF; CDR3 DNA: TGTGCCAGCAGTTTATCCGGGACAGAGTATCAGCCCCAGCATTTT
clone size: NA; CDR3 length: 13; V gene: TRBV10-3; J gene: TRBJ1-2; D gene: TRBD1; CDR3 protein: CAISSGQGDGYTF; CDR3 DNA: TGTGCCATCAGTTCCGGACAGGGCGATGGCTACACCTTC
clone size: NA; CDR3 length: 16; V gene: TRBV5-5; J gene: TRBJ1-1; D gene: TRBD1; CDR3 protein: CASSLGTGSSYSEAFF; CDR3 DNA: TGTGCCAGCAGCTTAGGGACAGGGTCCTCGTATTCTGAAGCTTTCTTT
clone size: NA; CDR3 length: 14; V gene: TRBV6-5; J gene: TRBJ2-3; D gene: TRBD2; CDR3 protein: CASSQLAVTDTQYF; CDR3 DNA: TGTGCCAGCAGCCAACTAGCGGTCACAGATACGCAGTATTTT
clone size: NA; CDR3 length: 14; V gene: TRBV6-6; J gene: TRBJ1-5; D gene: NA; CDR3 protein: CASSAGTLIGPQHF; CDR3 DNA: TGTGCCAGCTCTGCGGGGACCCTCATTGGGCCCCAGCATTTT
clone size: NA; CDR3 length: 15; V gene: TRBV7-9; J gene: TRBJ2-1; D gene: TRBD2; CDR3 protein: CASTELGLAPDEQFF; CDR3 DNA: TGTGCCAGCACCGAACTGGGACTAGCGCCCGATGAGCAGTTCTTC
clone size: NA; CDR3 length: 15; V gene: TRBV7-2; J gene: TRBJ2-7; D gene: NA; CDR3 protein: CASNQGGGMGLEQYF; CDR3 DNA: TGTGCCAGCAACCAGGGGGGCGGGATGGGGCTGGAGCAGTACTTC
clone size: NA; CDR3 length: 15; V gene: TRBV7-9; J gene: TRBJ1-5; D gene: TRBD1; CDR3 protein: CASSLVQGAGQPQHF; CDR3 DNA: TGTGCCAGCAGCTTAGTGCAGGGGGCGGGTCAGCCCCAGCATTTT
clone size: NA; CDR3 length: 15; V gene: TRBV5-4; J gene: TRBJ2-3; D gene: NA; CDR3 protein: CASSLGLVSTDTQYF; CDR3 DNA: TGTGCCAGCAGCTTAGGACTGGTCAGCACAGATACGCAGTATTTT